This TCR beta chain comes out of a study of OX40 agonist ivuxolimab in advanced cancers. Study summary: Hepatocellular carcinoma, melanoma, renal cell or head and neck cancer occurred in dose-escalation patients. Prior checkpoint blockade (anti-PD-1, anti-PD-L1 or anti-CTLA-4) was permitted; approximately 44% had it. Overall study findings and caveats: CD4+ and CD8+ T cells in blood underwent clonal expansion by week 6 at 0.1 to 3.0 mg/kg.

Sequencing used immunoSEQ multiplex PCR; TCRdb keeps in-frame clones, though not all of them. This repertoire shows tens of thousands of clones, about 88% found once; its top ten account for under 40%. No patient had autoimmune disease or received systemic immunosuppression. The ends were cut back, 7 bases at V and 2 bases at J, with 21 bases in the middle. Germline-derived CDR1 and CDR2 are SNHLY and FYNNEI. CDR3 length: 17 amino acids. On this clone itself: Its antigen remains unknown.

The chain carries TRBV2 and TRBJ2-1; no reliable D call. The receptor comes from an adult with an advanced solid tumor such as melanoma, head and neck, liver or kidney cancer. Sequencing was performed on CD4+ or CD8+ T cells sorted from blood, taken in a trial of the OX40 agonist ivuxolimab. DNA of the CDR3: TGTGCCAGCACTACCTCGAGGTTGGTTGCCACCTACAATGAGCAGTTCTTC. It yields the protein CASTTSRLVATYNEQFF.